The 10 T cell receptor beta chains below all came from one sample that was sequenced in a study of OX40 agonist ivuxolimab in advanced cancers. Libraries were prepared through the immunoSEQ multiplex PCR assay. The immuneACCESS repertoire file appears here via TCRdb, limited to in-frame rearrangements. These files lack a portion of the clones; in checked studies, under half of the deficit traces to unresolved V genes, and the cause of the others is not known. The table for this sample lists tens of thousands of clones; 70% to 90% of them were counted only once. The top ten clonotypes cover under 4% of the sample. Sequencing used CD4+ or CD8+ T cells sorted from blood, obtained in a trial of the OX40 agonist ivuxolimab. Every receptor here comes from an adult with an advanced solid tumor such as melanoma, head and neck, liver or kidney cancer.

The chain links TRBV27 to TRBJ1-5, with D unclear. This CDR3 contains 14 residues. Germline loops: CDR1 MNHEY, CDR2 SMNVEV (reference sequence). Trimming cost V 5 bases and J 1 base, with 9 bases left between them. The CDR3 DNA reads as TGTGCCAGCAGTCCGTCATTGAGCAATCAGCCCCAGCATTTT. It specifies CASSPSLSNQPQHF.

This clone was seen a handful of times. The chain combines TRBV5-1 with TRBJ2-7; either TRBD1 or TRBD2 may supply D (7 bases each). The CDR3 has 14 amino acids. With 7 bases removed from V and 1 base from J, the gap between germline ends came to 15 bases. Germline values: CDR1 SGHRS, CDR2 YFSETQ. The CDR3 coding sequence is TGCGCCAGCTCCAGGGGGGGGCAATCCTACGAGCAGTACTTC. It translates to CASSRGGQSYEQYF.

This rearrangement joins TRBV19 to TRBJ2-1; D gene unclear. CDR1 and CDR2 (germline): LNHDA, SQIVND (reference sequence). This CDR3 comprises 13 residues. The V end was cut by 4 bases, the J end by 6 bases, with 10 bases between. CDR3 sequence reads: CASSTTPANEQFF. Written as DNA, the CDR3 is TGTGCCAGTAGTACTACCCCAGCCAATGAGCAGTTCTTC.

CDR3 bases: TGTGCCGTAGTGGGGGGTAAAGAGCAGTACTTC. Translation: CAVVGGKEQYF. The rearrangement links TRBV27 to TRBJ2-7, with TRBD2 as a possible D gene (6 bases). This CDR3 is built from 11 residues. Germline V gives CDR1 MNHEY, CDR2 SMNVEV (reference sequence). Between the trimmed V and J ends, which lost 11 bases and 7 bases, there was a span of 15 bases.

A remark on this clone: A junction end diverges from the germline sequence, so it may reflect a read error. This chain uses TRBV6-6 with TRBJ2-7, with 7 bases identical to TRBD1. The V gene's germline CDR1 is MNHNY and CDR2 SVGAGI (reference sequence). The CDR3 is 14 residues long. The CDR3 DNA reads TGTGCCAGCATTTACTCCCGGGACAGATACGAGCAGTACTTC. Amino acid sequence: CASIYSRDRYEQYF.

This chain uses TRBV15 with TRBJ2-7, with a weak D call TRBD2 (6 bases). Per the germline V gene, CDR1 is LNHNV and CDR2 is YYDKDF (reference sequence). Trimming removed 0 bases at V and 3 bases at J, with 12 bases between. This CDR3 has 15 residues. This chain's CDR3 is CATSRDTSRGYEQYF. CDR3 DNA sequence: TGTGCCACCAGCAGAGATACTAGCCGCGGCTACGAGCAGTACTTC.

This clone has only a few counts. The gene calls are TRBV4-1 and TRBJ2-7; TRBD2 matches at 10 bases. V lost 3 bases to trimming and J lost 3 bases; unmatched junction nucleotides: 5. This CDR3 has 15 residues. CDR1 and CDR2 from the germline V gene are MGHRA and YSYEKL. The CDR3 region has the DNA TGCGCCAGCAGCCAGACTAGCGGGCCCAACTACGAGCAGTACTTC. This gives the protein CASSQTSGPNYEQYF.

The J gene is TRBJ2-3, the V gene TRBV19; D is ambiguous. Germline V gene lookup returns CDR1 LNHDA and CDR2 SQIVND (reference sequence). V lost 6 bases and J lost 4, with 5 bases in between. The CDR3 loop spans 11 amino acids. Here the CDR3 DNA reads TGTGCCAGTAGATACTCAGATACGCAGTATTTT. Translating gives CASRYSDTQYF.

This sequence joins TRBV5-1 and TRBJ1-2; no clear D gene. With 5 bases removed from V and 4 bases from J, the gap between germline ends came to 15 bases. The germline V gene encodes CDR1 SGHRS and CDR2 YFSETQ. The CDR3 is 14 residues long. The CDR3: CASRMAASSYGYTF. Written as DNA, the CDR3 is TGCGCCAGCAGGATGGCGGCGAGTAGCTATGGCTACACCTTC.

This chain uses TRBV7-9 with TRBJ2-7; maybe TRBD1 (6 bases). Germline loops: CDR1 SEHNR, CDR2 FQNEAQ (reference sequence). CDR3 length: 14 amino acids. Trimming removed 7 bases from V and 0 bases from J, with 13 bases in between. This CDR3 reads CASTPGQSSYEQYF. In nucleotides, the CDR3 is TGTGCCAGCACTCCGGGACAAAGCTCCTACGAGCAGTACTTC.